This T cell receptor beta chain was sequenced for a study of cytomegalovirus exposure and HLA in healthy donors. About the research overall: Out of 398 genotyped donors, about 80% belonged to the Caucasian-associated ancestry cluster. Study-level findings and limits: Rare sequences made up most TCRs, while some public TCRs were found in many donors. The study designated around 150 TCR beta chains cytomegalovirus-associated.

Regarding this clone: Its antigen is not known.

It was with 60 Vbeta and 13 Jbeta primers that the PCR ran. Data came from immunoSEQ multiplex PCR; TCRdb stores just in-frame clones and leaves some out. The sample records under 200,000 clones, roughly 88% being singletons. Input material: PBMCs. The source of this sequence is a middle-aged man in good health and CMV-seropositive.

CDR3 DNA sequence: TGTGCCAGCAGCGGCTCCGGGACAGGGGCCTACGAGCAGTACTTC. As protein: CASSGSGTGAYEQYF. The chain links TRBV7-9 to TRBJ2-7; 10 positions match TRBD1. Per the germline V gene, CDR1 is SEHNR and CDR2 is FQNEAQ (reference sequence). The CDR3 runs to 15 residues. V was clipped by 5 bases and J by 2 bases; unmatched bases: 6.